Shown below are 15 T cell receptor beta chains from a single sample sequenced in a study of blood T cell repertoires in COVID-19 (dated by TCRdb to 2020 to 2021). Libraries came from the immunoSEQ multiplex PCR assay. Imported from immuneACCESS, the table was reduced by TCRdb to in-frame sequences with V and J called. These copies leave out some clones; in studies compared against another copy, an unresolved V gene accounts for under half, and the cause of the remainder is not known. This sample is represented by approximately 450,000 clones; more than 85% of them were singletons. More than 4% of the sample belongs to the ten largest clones. Specimen: peripheral blood. Source of these receptors: a woman in her twenties or thirties with acute or convalescent COVID-19.

The genes are TRBV7-9 and TRBJ2-3, with 8 bases matching TRBD1. V lost 4 bases and J lost 3; bases outside the gene matches: 6. Germline CDR1 SEHNR, CDR2 FQNEAQ (reference sequence). The CDR3 spans 15 residues. CDR3 residues: CASSSVGTGTDTQYF. The CDR3 bases are TGTGCCAGCAGCTCGGTCGGGACAGGAACAGATACGCAGTATTTT.

The V gene is TRBV10-3, the J gene TRBJ2-3; 8 nucleotides agree with TRBD1. Trimming cost V 4 bases and J 1 base; bases outside gene matches: 1. The CDR3 totals 14 residues. Per the germline V gene, CDR1 is ENHRY and CDR2 is SYGVKD. DNA of the CDR3: TGTGCCATCAGTGGGGGACAGGGCACAGATACGCAGTATTTT. As protein: CAISGGQGTDTQYF.

The genes are TRBV3-1 (or the pseudogene TRBV3-2) and TRBJ2-1; weak D call: TRBD1 (5 bases). Trimming pared 3 bases from V and 6 bases from J, leaving 12 bases between. The germline V gene has CDR1 LGHDT and CDR2 YNNKEL (reference sequence). The CDR3 extends over 14 amino acids. CDR3 coding DNA: TGTGCCAGCAGCCAGCTAGGGGCGAGCAATGAGCAGTTCTTC. It translates to CASSQLGASNEQFF.

The V and J genes are TRBV9 and TRBJ2-5; 7 bases are shared with TRBD2. The CDR3 runs to 17 residues. The germline V gene encodes CDR1 SGDLS and CDR2 YYNGEE. Unmatched junction bases numbered 13, after V lost 0 bases and J lost 5 bases. This CDR3 is CASSVGVGLPPHETQYF. DNA for the CDR3: TGTGCCAGCAGCGTAGGAGTGGGACTACCACCCCATGAGACCCAGTACTTC.

This clone occurred once. V and J are TRBV28 and TRBJ1-5; D possibly corresponds to TRBD1 (5 bases). The germline CDR1 and CDR2 sequences are MDHEN and SYDVKM. The V gene lost 6 bases and the J gene lost 9 bases, with 12 bases spanning the gap. The CDR3 runs 12 residues. In nucleotides, the CDR3 is TGTGCCAGCAGCTACCTCACAGGGCCCCAGCATTTT. Translating it yields CASSYLTGPQHF.

A few counts support this clone. CDR3 coding DNA: TGTGCCAGCAGTTACACACCCGGGACAGAACCCCTCCACTTT. This gives the protein CASSYTPGTEPLHF. The gene calls are TRBV6-6 and TRBJ1-6; TRBD1 matches at 7 bases. There are 14 residues in the CDR3. Germline CDR1 reads MNHNY; CDR2 reads SVGAGI (reference sequence). The V gene end was trimmed by 2 bases and the J gene end by 12 bases; junction bases not matched to a gene: 7.

This rearrangement joins TRBV9 to TRBJ2-3, with D tentatively TRBD1 (5 bases). CDR3 length: 15 residues. V was pared by 1 base and J by 2 bases, with 11 bases between. The germline CDR1 and CDR2 sequences are SGDLS and YYNGEE. CDR3 nucleotide sequence: TGTGCCAGCAGCGTAACAGGCCCGTCCACAGATACGCAGTATTTT. Translation gives CASSVTGPSTDTQYF.

This clone was counted a single time. The rearrangement joins TRBV9 to TRBJ1-1, with 9 positions matching TRBD1. The CDR3 loop spans 14 amino acids. With 4 bases clipped from V and 3 bases from J, the junction kept 4 bases outside the gene matches. Germline CDR1 and CDR2: SGDLS and YYNGEE. Here the CDR3 DNA reads TGTGCCAGCAGCCCTAGGACAGGGGACACTGAAGCTTTCTTT. Its translation: CASSPRTGDTEAFF. The full variable domain, its missing parts supplied by reference TRBV9 and TRBJ1-1, is DSGVTQTPKHLITATGQRVTLRCSPRSGDLSVYWYQQSLDQGLQFLIQYYNGEERAKGNILERFSAQQFPDLHSELNLSSLELGDSALYFCASSPRTGDTEAFFGQGTRLTVV.

The chain is built from TRBV9 and TRBJ2-5; 7 bases line up with TRBD1. The CDR3 totals 14 residues. The V and J ends lost 3 bases and 2 bases, in that order; junction bases with no gene match: 4. Germline lookup yields CDR1 SGDLS and CDR2 YYNGEE. CDR3 DNA sequence: TGTGCCAGCAGCGCTGGGGACAGACAAGAGACCCAGTACTTC. Its translation is CASSAGDRQETQYF.

The V call is TRBV6-5, the J call TRBJ2-5; TRBD2 agrees at 12 bases. V was clipped by 5 bases and J by 5 bases; unmatched bases: 3. Germline V gene sequence: CDR1 MNHEY, CDR2 SVGAGI. The CDR3 is made up of 14 amino acids. The CDR3 loop reads CASSLGTSGETQYF. CDR3 sequence (DNA): TGTGCCAGCAGTCTCGGGACTAGCGGGGAGACCCAGTACTTC.

The chain joins TRBV25-1 to TRBJ1-6; 8 nucleotides agree with TRBD1. V dropped 6 bases and J dropped 5; count of bases not matched to a gene: 6. The germline gives CDR1 MGHDK, CDR2 SYGVNS. The CDR3 length is 15 residues. CDR3 sequence (DNA): TGTGCCAGCAGGACAGGGGCGATGGATAATTCACCCCTCCACTTT. Translating gives CASRTGAMDNSPLHF.

This rearrangement joins TRBV7-9 to TRBJ1-6, with 12 nucleotides matching TRBD1. CDR1 and CDR2 from the germline V gene are SEHNR and FQNEAQ (reference sequence). The CDR3 is 18 amino acids. Losses at the gene ends were 5 bases for V and 1 base for J; bases not matched to a gene: 6. The CDR3 spells CASSSGTGGRSYNSPLHF. The CDR3 DNA follows: TGTGCCAGCAGCAGCGGGACAGGGGGCAGATCCTATAATTCACCCCTCCACTTT.

The chain carries TRBV5-4 and TRBJ2-7; 8 bases align to TRBD1. Per the germline V gene, CDR1 is SGHNT and CDR2 is YYREEE (reference sequence). Germline trimming cut 4 bases from V and 2 bases from J; bases unmatched to any gene: 5. The CDR3 covers 14 residues. CDR3 region: CASSRGQVPYEQYF. The CDR3, as DNA: TGTGCCAGCAGCCGGGGACAGGTCCCCTACGAGCAGTACTTC.

V gene TRBV15 combines with J gene TRBJ2-3, with D possibly being TRBD2 (5 bases). This CDR3 has 13 residues. In germline, CDR1 is LNHNV, CDR2 YYDKDF (reference sequence). The germline V and J ends were trimmed by 1 base and 6 bases, with 8 bases remaining between them. Here the CDR3 reads CATSRAGGDTQYF. For the CDR3, the DNA is TGTGCCACCAGCAGAGCAGGCGGGGATACGCAGTATTTT.

The rearrangement uses TRBV28 and TRBJ1-1, with a possible D match to TRBD1 (5 bases). Trimming removed 2 bases from V and 1 base from J, with 11 bases in between. The CDR3 has 15 residues. CDR1 and CDR2 (germline): MDHEN, SYDVKM. The CDR3 DNA reads as TGTGCCAGCAGTTTACCGGGACTCCGGAACACTGAAGCTTTCTTT. It codes for CASSLPGLRNTEAFF.